This T cell receptor beta chain was identified in a study of CD8 T cells in ankylosing spondylitis. Study-wide results and caveats: About 8 highly homologous variants made up a TCR beta motif, and this motif appeared characteristic of ankylosing spondylitis blood.

This clonotype has at least ten counts. No antigen is known for it. This CDR3 has 13 residues. Germline CDR1 is DFQATT and CDR2 is SNEGSKA (reference sequence). Each TCR beta library was made by quantitative 5'-RACE that incorporated molecular barcodes. A single record per CDR3 protein comes from TCRdb applying MiXCR to the 5' RACE reads. The sample has 200,000 or so distinct CDR3 sequences, around 13% seen once; the top ten hold 9.5% to 11%. The rearrangement links TRBV20-1 to TRBJ2-5; D is ambiguous. This TCR came from a female donor with ankylosing spondylitis or in good health (not recorded which). Sequencing was done on a sample of blood, either unsorted or a sorted T cell fraction (not recorded which). The chain's CDR3 is CRPSTGPQETQYF. The DNA for the CDR3 is TGCAGGCCTTCGACTGGACCGCAAGAGACCCAGTACTTC.